The rows below give T cell receptor beta chains drawn from one sample of a study of T-cell reconstitution after alpha-beta-depleted transplantation in children. TCRdb reanalysed the PCR reads using MiXCR and keeps one entry per CDR3 protein. The data contain 100,000 or so distinct CDR3 sequences, approximately 5.4% of them singletons. Source: PBMCs, mostly from graft donor cells, taken 60 days after TCRalphabeta/CD19-depleted stem cell transplant. The receptors were gathered from a female patient between 2 and 10 years old who had a stem cell transplant for Fanconi anemia, so the T cells may come from the graft donor. Both conserved end residues are part of each CDR3. A D gene is named only where the DNA matches it firmly. Size is stated for part of the rows, as once, few or many counts, or as a class when the clone is expanded.

TRBV13,TRBJ2-2,-,-,TGTGCCAGCAGCTTAGATTTCGCGAACACCGGGGAGCTGTTTTTT,CASSLDFANTGELFF
TRBV18,TRBJ2-1,few,TRBD2,TGTGCCAGCTCACCAGGGACTAGCGGGAACAAGAGGCAGTTCTTC,CASSPGTSGNKRQFF
TRBV3-1,TRBJ2-5,few,-,TGTGCCAGCAGCCAGTCGGACGCAGATGGGACCCAGTACTTC,CASSQSDADGTQYF
TRBV18,TRBJ2-7,many,-,TGTGCCAGCTCACAACTTAGGGAGGCGTACGAGCAGTACTTC,CASSQLREAYEQYF
TRBV15,TRBJ2-1,many,-,TGTGCCACCAGCAGAGAACTAATGCCCAATGAGCAGTTCTTC,CATSRELMPNEQFF
TRBV12-3/TRBV12-4,TRBJ2-7,many,-,TGTGCCAGCAGTTTAGGGGGGTTACCGAGTTCCCAAACTTACTTC,CASSLGGLPSSQTYF
TRBV29-1,TRBJ2-1,many,TRBD2,TGCAGCGTTGAAGCAGGTAGCGGGGCGCAGTTCTTC,CSVEAGSGAQFF
TRBV12-3/TRBV12-4,TRBJ1-3,many,TRBD1,TGTGCCAGCGGGACAGCAAACACCATATATTTT,CASGTANTIYF
TRBV2,TRBJ2-3,few,TRBD2,TGTGCCAGCAGTGTAGCGGGAGGGTTCACAGATACGCAGTATTTT,CASSVAGGFTDTQYF
TRBV5-1,TRBJ2-5,few,-,TGCGCCAGCAGCTTGGTTGGGCAGGGGCAAGAGACCCAGTACTTC,CASSLVGQGQETQYF
TRBV2,TRBJ2-1,many,-,TGTGCCAGAACCCGGGGCAGAGGGTACAGTATAACGTGGGAGGAGTTCTTC,CARTRGRGYSITWEEFF
TRBV4-1,TRBJ2-7,many,TRBD2,TGCGCCAGCAGTACTAGCGGGGGGGCCTACGAGCAGTACTTC,CASSTSGGAYEQYF
TRBV25-1,TRBJ1-1,many,-,TGTGCCAGCAGTGAATCAGCGGTGCTGAACACTGAAGCTTTCTTT,CASSESAVLNTEAFF
TRBV20-1,TRBJ2-3,few,-,TGCAGGGTAGTTCGTGGGGTTGATGATACGCAGTATTTT,CRVVRGVDDTQYF
TRBV20-1,TRBJ2-2,-,TRBD2,TGCAGTGCTAGAGGGTTTACGGCTAGCGGGAGGAGCCCGAACACCGGGGAGCTGTTTTTT,CSARGFTASGRSPNTGELFF
TRBV29-1,TRBJ2-7,many,-,TGCAGCGTCGAACAACCGGGACAACCCTACGAGCAGTACTTC,CSVEQPGQPYEQYF
TRBV7-2,TRBJ2-3,many,-,TGTGCCAGCAGGGGGTGGGGGTACACAGATACGCAGTATTTT,CASRGWGYTDTQYF